The next 25 T cell receptor beta chains were all read from a single sample in a study of CD8+CD57+ T cells in acquired aplastic anemia. Flow cytometry had shown expanded CD8+CD57+ cells in the patients chosen for sequencing. Profiles of TCR beta VDJ and CDR3 were generated from a genomic DNA template. TCRdb reprocessed the reads with MiXCR, giving one entry per CDR3 protein. The sample contains approximately 57,000 distinct CDR3 sequences, around 60% of which appear only once. Specimen: sorted CD4+, CD8+, or CD8+CD57+ T cells (not recorded which) from PBMCs. These receptors were obtained from a human donor with aplastic anemia.

CDR3 in amino acids: CASSLGEVTYEQYF. The CDR3 DNA sequence: TGTGCCAGCAGCTTAGGTGAGGTTACCTACGAGCAGTACTTC. The chain joins TRBV7-8 to TRBJ2-7; no clear D. CDR1 is SGHVS, CDR2 FQNEAQ, per germline. The CDR3 has 14 residues. The V and J ends lost 1 base and 2 bases respectively, with 9 bases between them.

This clonotype is classed as medium-sized (0.01 to 0.1%). This chain uses TRBV15 with TRBJ1-5; perhaps TRBD1 as D (5 bases). The CDR3 has 16 residues. CDR1 is LNHNV and CDR2 is YYDKDF in the germline V gene (reference sequence). The V and J ends lost 1 base and 0 bases respectively, with 10 bases between them. CDR3 DNA: TGTGCCACCAGCAGAGGCAGGGATGGTAGCAATCAGCCCCAGCATTTT. This sequence encodes CATSRGRDGSNQPQHF.

J is TRBJ1-1 and V is TRBV19; possible D gene TRBD1, 6 bases. Per the germline V gene, CDR1 is LNHDA and CDR2 is SQIVND (reference sequence). This CDR3 has 16 amino acids. V lost 5 bases and J lost 1, with 17 bases in between. The CDR3 nucleotides are TGTGCCAGTAGTCCCTGGACAGTGCTAGGGAACACTGAAGCTTTCTTT. Translating it yields CASSPWTVLGNTEAFF.

The chain recombines TRBV11-1 with TRBJ2-1, with 9 bases identical to TRBD1. This CDR3 has 14 residues. Germline assignment: CDR1 SGHAT and CDR2 FQDESV (reference sequence). Germline trimming cut 5 bases from V and 6 bases from J; bases unmatched to any gene: 5. CDR3 region: CASSTGTGRNEQFF. The CDR3 DNA is TGTGCCAGCAGCACCGGGACAGGGCGCAATGAGCAGTTCTTC.

This clonotype was observed once. The chain links TRBV6-2 or TRBV6-3 to TRBJ2-3, with 9 bases lining up with TRBD2. Germline CDR1 and CDR2: MNHEY and SVGEGT. CDR3 size: 17 residues. J gave up 2 bases and V 4 bases, and 10 bases lay outside the gene matches. CDR3 in DNA: TGTGCCAGCAGTTCTTTACTAGCGGGCGTACCCACAGATACGCAGTATTTT. It codes for CASSSLLAGVPTDTQYF.

This clonotype appeared many times. The rearrangement uses TRBV20-1 and TRBJ2-2; 7 nucleotides agree with TRBD1. With V trimmed by 0 bases and J by 0 bases, 7 bases remained unmatched. The CDR3 extends over 17 amino acids. The germline V gene encodes CDR1 DFQATT and CDR2 SNEGSKA (reference sequence). The CDR3 here is CSARDYTGTANTGELFF. As DNA, the CDR3 is TGCAGTGCTAGAGACTATACCGGGACAGCGAACACCGGGGAGCTGTTTTTT.

This clonotype was observed many times. The rearrangement joins TRBV3-1 to TRBJ2-1; weak D call: TRBD2 (6 bases). V was shortened by 4 bases and J by 6 bases, with 10 bases between the two germline ends. CDR3 length: 13 amino acids. Germline V gene sequence: CDR1 LGHDT, CDR2 YNNKEL (reference sequence). CDR3 sequence: CASSPGLTNEQFF. Written as DNA, the CDR3 is TGTGCCAGCAGCCCGGGACTGACCAATGAGCAGTTCTTC.

CDR3 residues: CASNIGQGYNEQFF. DNA for the CDR3: TGTGCCAGTAACATCGGACAGGGGTACAATGAGCAGTTCTTC. V gene TRBV19 combines with J gene TRBJ2-1; 9 nucleotides line up with TRBD1. There are 14 residues in the CDR3. Germline CDR1 and CDR2: LNHDA and SQIVND (reference sequence). Trimming at V came to 7 bases and at J to 4 bases, leaving 5 bases not matched to a gene.

At least ten counts were recorded for this clonotype. The chain couples TRBV27 to TRBJ2-1; no definite D call. The CDR3 loop spans 12 amino acids. The germline V gene encodes CDR1 MNHEY and CDR2 SMNVEV (reference sequence). With 5 bases removed from V and 6 bases from J, the gap between germline ends came to 8 bases. The CDR3 region has the DNA TGTGCCAGCAGTCCGGGCATCAATGAGCAGTTCTTC. Protein product: CASSPGINEQFF.

The chain has TRBV15 and TRBJ2-5; possible D gene TRBD1, 6 bases. The V and J ends lost 3 bases and 5 bases respectively, with 19 bases between them. This CDR3 has 16 amino acids. CDR1 and CDR2 from the germline V gene are LNHNV and YYDKDF (reference sequence). The CDR3 here is CATSSAMQGSWETQYF. The CDR3 DNA is TGTGCCACCAGCAGTGCTATGCAGGGGTCCTGGGAGACCCAGTACTTC.

This chain uses TRBV11-2 with TRBJ2-7; a weak D match, TRBD2 (6 bases). The CDR3 length is 17 residues. Germline loops: CDR1 SGHAT, CDR2 FQNNGV. V was pared by 2 bases and J by 4 bases, with 21 bases between. The CDR3 region has the DNA TGTGCCAGCAGCTTAATTTCGGCTAGCGTACATCTATACGAGCAGTACTTC. This codes for CASSLISASVHLYEQYF.

In this sample, this clonotype is medium-sized. The V and J genes are TRBV7-2 and TRBJ2-7, with D maybe TRBD2 (5 bases). This CDR3 is built from 13 residues. Trimming pared 6 bases from V and 2 bases from J, leaving 11 bases between. Germline loops: CDR1 SGHTA, CDR2 FQGNSA. The chain's CDR3 is CASSFTGTYEQYF. The CDR3 DNA sequence: TGTGCCAGCAGTTTTACCGGGACCTACGAGCAGTACTTC. Together with reference TRBV7-2 and TRBJ2-7, the CDR3 gives the full variable domain: GAGVSQSPSNKVTEKGKDVELRCDPISGHTALYWYRQSLGQGLEFLIYFQGNSAPDKSGLPSDRFSAERTGGSVSTLTIQRTQQEDSAVYLCASSFTGTYEQYFGPGTRLTVT.

The chain recombines TRBV4-3 with TRBJ1-6, with a weak D call TRBD1 (5 bases). V shed 3 bases and J shed 4 bases, with 10 bases lying between them. This CDR3 spans 15 amino acids. Per germline, CDR1 LGHNA and CDR2 YSLEER. The CDR3 nucleotides are TGCGCCAGCAGCCAGACCGACAGATATAATTCACCCCTCCACTTT. Translated: CASSQTDRYNSPLHF.

This clonotype was found many times. This chain uses TRBV9 with TRBJ2-1; 7 bases match TRBD2. The CDR3 runs to 13 residues. Germline lookup yields CDR1 SGDLS and CDR2 YYNGEE. V was clipped by 4 bases and J by 12 bases; unmatched bases: 10. Here the CDR3 reads CASSSSGAGVQFF. The CDR3 DNA is TGTGCCAGCAGCTCGAGCGGGGCGGGTGTGCAGTTCTTC.

This clonotype came up many times. V gene TRBV19 combines with J gene TRBJ1-5; TRBD1 aligns across 8 bases. The CDR3 runs to 15 residues. With 7 bases clipped from V and 5 bases from J, the junction kept 10 bases outside the gene matches. Germline lookup yields CDR1 LNHDA and CDR2 SQIVND (reference sequence). The CDR3 DNA reads TGTGCCAGTACCAACTACGCGGACAGGGATCAGCCCCAGCATTTT. Protein sequence: CASTNYADRDQPQHF. Supplemented by reference TRBV19 and TRBJ1-5, the full variable domain reads DGGITQSPKYLFRKEGQNVTLSCEQNLNHDAMYWYRQDPGQGLRLIYYSQIVNDFQKGDIAEGYSVSREKKESFPLTVTSAQKNPTAFYLCASTNYADRDQPQHFGDGTRLSIL.

The chain uses TRBV10-3 and TRBJ1-1; D call uncertain. Trimming shortened V by 0 bases and J by 1 base, and 9 bases separated the two germline ends. CDR1 ENHRY and CDR2 SYGVKD come from the germline V gene. The CDR3 runs 15 residues. Written as DNA, the CDR3 is TGTGCCATCAGTGAGTCGTATGGAGGGAACACTGAAGCTTTCTTT. Translating it yields CAISESYGGNTEAFF.

V is TRBV2 and J is TRBJ2-3, with TRBD2 matching 10 bases. Germline lookup yields CDR1 SNHLY and CDR2 FYNNEI. The CDR3 sequence is 15 residues long. V shed 2 bases, J shed 4 bases, and the junction held 3 bases outside the gene matches. For the CDR3, the DNA is TGTGCCAGCAGTGAACTGACTAGCGGGTCAGATACGCAGTATTTT. Translated, it gives CASSELTSGSDTQYF.

Worth noting for this clonotype: This CDR3 fails to terminate in the conserved phenylalanine or tryptophan, so it likely reflects a read error. The chain recombines TRBV11-1 with TRBJ2-3; a weak D match, TRBD2 (6 bases). CDR3 length: 15 amino acids. The V end lost 5 bases, the J end lost 4 bases, and 16 bases lay between the germline ends. Germline lookup yields CDR1 SGHAT and CDR2 FQDESV (reference sequence). The chain's CDR3 is CASSPVTRGADTQYL. Written as DNA, the CDR3 is TGTGCCAGCAGCCCTGTGACCCGCGGGGCAGATACGCAGTATCTT.

Remarks on this clonotype: A junction boundary mismatches the germline segment, possibly from a read error. CDR3 DNA: TGTCCCAGTAGTAAAGGAGGGATGGACACTGAAGCTTTCTTT. As protein: CPSSKGGMDTEAFF. The J gene is TRBJ1-1, the V gene TRBV19; no reliable D call. The CDR3 is 14 residues long. From germline, CDR1 is LNHDA and CDR2 SQIVND (reference sequence).

This clonotype was seen ten or more times. The V call is TRBV4-1, the J call TRBJ2-1; possible D gene TRBD2, 7 bases. V was cut by 0 bases and J by 2 bases, with 8 bases left in between. The CDR3 extends over 15 amino acids. Germline V gene lookup returns CDR1 MGHRA and CDR2 YSYEKL. The CDR3 DNA sequence: TGCGCCAGCAGCCAAGAAGGGGGGGCCTACAATGAGCAGTTCTTC. Protein sequence: CASSQEGGAYNEQFF.

This clonotype was counted between two and nine times. The V gene is TRBV24-1, the J gene TRBJ1-2; 8 nucleotides agree with TRBD1. The J segment lost 4 bases and the V segment lost 7 bases, leaving 4 bases of the junction unmatched. This CDR3 has 13 amino acids. Germline lookup yields CDR1 KGHDR and CDR2 SFDVKD. The CDR3 reads CATRDRDSYGYTF. The CDR3 nucleotides are TGTGCCACCAGGGACAGGGATAGCTATGGCTACACCTTC.

The sample holds many counts of this clonotype. V and J are TRBV4-2 and TRBJ2-6, with D perhaps TRBD2 (5 bases). Germline values: CDR1 LGHNA, CDR2 YNFKEQ. CDR3 size: 17 residues. Trimming took 3 bases from V and 0 from J, leaving 12 bases between them. The DNA for the CDR3 is TGTGCCAGCAGCCAGGAGGTGGAACCCTCTGGGGCCAACGTCCTGACTTTC. Protein product: CASSQEVEPSGANVLTF.

This clonotype was seen many times. J is TRBJ1-1 and V is TRBV9; D uncertain. CDR1 is SGDLS, CDR2 YYNGEE, per germline. This CDR3 spans 15 amino acids. Trimming shortened V by 1 base and J by 6 bases, and 16 bases separated the two germline ends. The CDR3 nucleotides read TGTGCCAGCAGCGTATCACACACTGAGGGTTCTGAAGCTTTCTTT. This gives the protein CASSVSHTEGSEAFF. The variable domain in full, completed from reference TRBV9 and TRBJ1-1, reads DSGVTQTPKHLITATGQRVTLRCSPRSGDLSVYWYQQSLDQGLQFLIQYYNGEERAKGNILERFSAQQFPDLHSELNLSSLELGDSALYFCASSVSHTEGSEAFFGQGTRLTVV.

V usage is TRBV10-3 and J usage is TRBJ2-7, with 9 bases that match TRBD1. From germline, CDR1 is ENHRY and CDR2 SYGVKD. CDR3 length: 15 residues. Trimming at V came to 2 bases and at J to 5 bases, leaving 7 bases not matched to a gene. CDR3 bases: TGTGCCATCAGTGAGCCCGGGACAGGGCGAAACGAGCAGTACTTC. Protein sequence: CAISEPGTGRNEQYF.

CDR3 coding DNA: TGTGCCAGCAGCTTAACGGGGGGACGCGGCAATCAGCCCCAGCATTTT. Protein: CASSLTGGRGNQPQHF. The chain recombines TRBV11-1 with TRBJ1-5, with a possible D match to TRBD1 (5 bases). Trimming shortened V by 2 bases and J by 2 bases, and 13 bases separated the two germline ends. The CDR3 consists of 16 residues. The V gene's germline CDR1 is SGHAT and CDR2 FQDESV (reference sequence).